The 11 T cell receptor beta chains below were found in one sample sequenced in a study of blood T cell repertoires in COVID-19. Some clones are missing from TCRdb's copy, which holds only in-frame ones; the method was immunoSEQ multiplex PCR. The sample lists some 300,000 clones; around 86% were seen once. Sequencing was performed on peripheral blood. All receptors derive from a man aged 70-80 years with acute or convalescent COVID-19.

The V call is TRBV6-5, the J call TRBJ2-7; D is uncertain. Between the trimmed V and J ends, which lost 5 bases and 4 bases, there was a span of 15 bases. The CDR3 is made up of 14 amino acids. The germline V gene encodes CDR1 MNHEY and CDR2 SVGAGI. The CDR3 region is CASSRTSTIYEQYF. The CDR3 bases are TGTGCCAGCAGTCGCACAAGCACTATTTACGAGCAGTACTTC.

Concerning this clone itself: The same CDR3 is also encoded by other DNA sequences in this sample. This sequence joins TRBV5-1 and TRBJ1-1; D gene unclear. The CDR3 is 12 residues long. Looked up from germline, CDR1 is SGHRS and CDR2 is YFSETQ. Trimming shortened V by 5 bases and J by 2 bases, and 7 bases separated the two germline ends. CDR3 in DNA: TGCGCCAGCAGACAAGTCAACACTGAAGCTTTCTTT. It translates to CASRQVNTEAFF.

V is TRBV28 and J is TRBJ1-4, with no clear D. The CDR3 is 12 amino acids. Germline CDR1 is MDHEN and CDR2 is SYDVKM. The germline V and J ends were trimmed by 6 bases and 8 bases, with 10 bases remaining between them. CDR3 coding DNA: TGTGCCAGCAGCCCCCCGGGGGAAAAACTGTTTTTT. Translation gives CASSPPGEKLFF.

The chain joins TRBV9 to TRBJ2-3; the D gene is possibly TRBD2 (6 bases). The V gene's germline CDR1 is SGDLS and CDR2 YYNGEE. The length of the CDR3 is 15 residues. Trimming took off 0 bases at V and 1 base at J, with 9 bases between the two ends. The CDR3 DNA reads TGTGCCAGCAGCGTAGGATCTAGCGGCACAGATACGCAGTATTTT. This codes for CASSVGSSGTDTQYF.

The genes are TRBV18 and TRBJ2-5, with D possibly matching TRBD1 (5 bases). V was pared by 2 bases and J by 4 bases, with 11 bases between. Germline V CDR1 and CDR2: KGHSH, LQKENI. The CDR3 length is 14 residues. DNA for the CDR3: TGTGCCAGCTCACCAGGCAGGGTTGGAGAGACCCAGTACTTC. Translation gives CASSPGRVGETQYF.

The chain combines TRBV5-5 with TRBJ1-1, with 8 bases aligning to TRBD1. The V segment lost 4 bases and the J segment 4 bases; nucleotides outside the gene matches: 6. The germline V gene has CDR1 SGHKS and CDR2 YYEKEE (reference sequence). CDR3 length: 14 residues. The DNA of the CDR3 is TGTGCCAGCAGCCAGACCACAGGGGGCACTGAAGCTTTCTTT. Amino acid sequence: CASSQTTGGTEAFF.

J is TRBJ2-7 and V is TRBV15; D is uncertain. CDR1 and CDR2 (germline): LNHNV, YYDKDF (reference sequence). With 5 bases removed from V and 1 base from J, the gap between germline ends came to 12 bases. The CDR3 is 14 residues long. CDR3 sequence (DNA): TGTGCCACCAGCCAAGGAGTAGGTTCCTACGAGCAGTACTTC. This sequence encodes CATSQGVGSYEQYF.

The rearrangement joins TRBV7-2 to TRBJ2-7, with 10 bases matching TRBD1. The CDR3 covers 14 residues. The trim removed 3 bases at V and 4 bases at J, leaving 3 bases unmatched. Germline lookup yields CDR1 SGHTA and CDR2 FQGNSA. CDR3 nucleotide sequence: TGTGCCAGCAGCTTGACAGGGGGCCGATACGAGCAGTACTTC. Translating it yields CASSLTGGRYEQYF.

This chain uses TRBV5-4 with TRBJ2-2; 15 bases match TRBD2. The J segment lost 4 bases and the V segment lost 5 bases, leaving 6 bases of the junction unmatched. Germline CDR1 reads SGHNT; CDR2 reads YYREEE (reference sequence). The CDR3 is 17 amino acids. CDR3 sequence reads: CASSGLAGGQITGELFF. The CDR3 DNA is TGTGCCAGCAGTGGACTAGCGGGAGGGCAGATCACCGGGGAGCTGTTTTTT.

The gene calls are TRBV11-2 and TRBJ2-2; D is ambiguous. This CDR3 region has 13 residues. CDR1 and CDR2 (germline): SGHAT, FQNNGV. Between the trimmed V and J ends, which lost 4 bases and 5 bases, there was a span of 8 bases. The CDR3 coding sequence is TGTGCCAGCAGCTCGACTCATACCGGGGAGCTGTTTTTT. Its translation is CASSSTHTGELFF.

This sequence joins TRBV4-3 and TRBJ2-2; 9 bases map to TRBD1. The J segment lost 7 bases and the V segment lost 2 bases, leaving 8 bases of the junction unmatched. Per the germline V gene, CDR1 is LGHNA and CDR2 is YSLEER. This CDR3 has 16 amino acids. The CDR3 protein is CASSQKLQGAGGELFF. CDR3 sequence (DNA): TGCGCCAGCAGCCAAAAATTACAGGGGGCGGGCGGGGAGCTGTTTTTT.